This is a list of T cell receptor beta chains from one sample in a study of cytomegalovirus exposure and HLA in healthy donors. Here immunoSEQ multiplex PCR was the method, and the copy in TCRdb shows in-frame clones only, minus some. This sample has roughly 200,000 clones, with roughly 78% found just once. Material for sequencing was PBMCs. The receptors stem from a girl under 18 in good health and CMV-seropositive. The CDR3 runs from the conserved cysteine through the conserved F or W. The D gene is left open where the match is weak. Where a row states a size, it is once, few, many or the class of an expanded clone; other rows omit it.

.	TRBV4-1	TRBJ2-7	.	TGCGCCAGCAGCCAAGTAGACTCGGTTTTTAGCTCCTACGAGCAGTACTTC	CASSQVDSVFSSYEQYF
.	TRBV18	TRBJ1-2	.	TGTGCCAGCTCACCGCTCATGGGGGGCTATGGCTACACCTTC	CASSPLMGGYGYTF
.	TRBV5-6	TRBJ2-3	.	TGTGCCAGCAGCTTGGTTACGGGAGATAGCACAGATACGCAGTATTTT	CASSLVTGDSTDTQYF
once	TRBV5-8	TRBJ1-4	.	TGTGCCAGCAGCTTCCACAGGACAACTAATGAAAAACTGTTTTTT	CASSFHRTTNEKLFF
once	TRBV4-3	TRBJ2-1	TRBD2	TGCGCCAGCAGCCAAGCGGTAGCGGGGAGCTCCTACAATGAGCAGTTCTTC	CASSQAVAGSSYNEQFF
once	TRBV2	TRBJ1-1	TRBD1	TGTGCCAGCAGTGGGAACAGGGGGCTGAACACTGAAGCTTTCTTT	CASSGNRGLNTEAFF
.	TRBV9	TRBJ2-5	TRBD2	TGTGCCAGCAGCGCTAGCGGGGGTGAACAAGAGACCCAGTACTTC	CASSASGGEQETQYF
.	TRBV30	TRBJ2-7	.	TGTGCCTGGGCGAGGGCGGGGTACGAGCAGTACTTC	CAWARAGYEQYF
.	TRBV5-4	TRBJ2-7	.	TGTGCCAGCAGCCAGGGGCAGGCGAGTCTCTACGAGCAGTACTTC	CASSQGQASLYEQYF
.	TRBV4-1	TRBJ2-7	TRBD1	TGCGCCAGCAGCCAGGGGTTTACCGGGACAGGTCTCTACGAGCAGTACTTC	CASSQGFTGTGLYEQYF